This TCR beta chain appears in the sequencing data of a study of T cells in Graves' hyperthyroidism and ophthalmopathy. There were TCR beta CDR3 regions amplified from RNA transcripts. TCR CDR3 regions were first amplified by RT-PCR with HTBI primers. TCRdb fed the multiplex PCR reads into MiXCR, producing one record per CDR3 protein. The repertoire holds over 700,000 distinct CDR3 sequences, roughly 37% seen once, with around 9.3% in the top ten. The sample consisted of blood. The receptor was isolated from a man between 18 and 29 years old with Graves' hyperthyroidism.

CDR3 protein: CASKQDRGYGYTF. CDR3 nucleotides: TGTGCCAGCAAACAAGACAGGGGGTATGGCTACACCTTC. V usage is TRBV7-2 and J usage is TRBJ1-2; 9 bases align to TRBD1. The V gene's germline CDR1 is SGHTA and CDR2 FQGNSA. The CDR3 runs 13 residues. Germline trimming cut 7 bases from V and 5 bases from J; bases unmatched to any gene: 5.